These T cell receptor beta chains were read from a single sample in a study of shared clonotypes between healthy human individuals. Profiled with immunoSEQ multiplex PCR; TCRdb holds only in-frame clones, not every one. In the table there are fewer than 650,000 clones, around 81% of which are singletons. The sequencing input was PBMCs. The receptor set was obtained from a woman aged 40 to 55 in good health. Some clones in this sample may be carry-over from other donors' samples. Each CDR3 is given with its conserved first and last residue. D genes are given only for firm matches. Size values are once, few and many counts, or a class for expanded clones, and some rows have none.

j_call,clone_size,v_call,d_call,cdr3_nt,cdr3_aa
TRBJ2-7,-,TRBV28,-,TGTGCCAGCAGTTTTGGAGTTTATGGAGCCTACGAGCAGTACTTC,CASSFGVYGAYEQYF
TRBJ1-2,-,TRBV27,-,TGTGCCAGCAGTTTATCCCCCCAGGGAACCTTATCCCGCTACACCTTC,CASSLSPQGTLSRYTF
TRBJ2-5,-,TRBV27,-,TGTGCCAGCAGTTTATGGGAACGAGAGACCCAGTACTTC,CASSLWERETQYF
TRBJ2-7,-,TRBV27,-,TGTGCCAGCATGGCAGGGCCCTACGAGCAGTACTTC,CASMAGPYEQYF
TRBJ2-2,-,TRBV7-3,-,TGTGCCAGCAGCTTAAACACTTACACCGGGGAGCTGTTTTTT,CASSLNTYTGELFF
TRBJ1-2,-,TRBV30,TRBD1,TGTGCCTGGAGTGCCAGACAGGGGTACTATGGCTACACCTTC,CAWSARQGYYGYTF
TRBJ2-4,-,TRBV4-3,-,TGCGCCAGCAGCCAAGATCCCCAAAACATTCAGTACTTC,CASSQDPQNIQYF
TRBJ2-1,-,TRBV7-9,TRBD1,TGTGCCTCCCGGGACAGGGGTGGGAATGAGCAGTTCTTC,CASRDRGGNEQFF
TRBJ2-1,-,TRBV9,TRBD1,TGTGCCAGCAGCAAGGGACAGGGTTCGTATGAGCAGTTCTTC,CASSKGQGSYEQFF
TRBJ2-1,-,TRBV7-9,TRBD2,TGTGCCAGCAGCTTAGCGCTAGCGGGAGGGGACAATGAGCAGTTCTTC,CASSLALAGGDNEQFF
TRBJ2-1,few,TRBV6-1,-,TGTGCCAGCAGTCCCCAGGCAGAAGAGCAGTTCTTC,CASSPQAEEQFF
TRBJ1-3,-,TRBV6-5,-,TGTGCCAGCAGTTACGCCCCTGGAAACACCATATATTTT,CASSYAPGNTIYF
TRBJ2-5,-,TRBV7-2,-,TGTGCCAGCAGCTTAGGAACAGCGCAACAAGAGACCCAGTACTTC,CASSLGTAQQETQYF
TRBJ1-4,-,TRBV19,-,TGTGCCAGTAGTGCCGGACGGGGTGAAAAACTGTTTTTT,CASSAGRGEKLFF
TRBJ2-7,-,TRBV28,TRBD2,TGTGCCAGCAGTTTGACTAGCGGGAGCAACGAGCAGTACTTC,CASSLTSGSNEQYF
TRBJ1-2,-,TRBV10-1,TRBD1,TGCGCCAGCAGTGAGTCTCATCTAGGGACAGTCGCGGGGGGCTACACCTTC,CASSESHLGTVAGGYTF
TRBJ2-7,few,TRBV4-1,-,TGCGCCAGCAGCCAAGATCTACAGGATTACAACGAGCAGTACTTC,CASSQDLQDYNEQYF
TRBJ2-5,-,TRBV7-6,-,TGTGCCAGCAGCTTCCGACCTGGAGAGACCCAGTACTTC,CASSFRPGETQYF
TRBJ1-3,-,TRBV28,-,TGTGCCAGCAGTTTCTGGGCCAATTCTGGAAACACCATATATTTT,CASSFWANSGNTIYF
TRBJ2-5,-,TRBV7-8,TRBD1,TGTGCCAGCAGTTCGCGACGGGACAGGGGGCGTGAGACCCAGTACTTC,CASSSRRDRGRETQYF
TRBJ2-1,-,TRBV6-4,TRBD2,TGTGCCAGCAGTACCGAACTAGCGGGAGGAAGGTATGAGCAGTTCTTC,CASSTELAGGRYEQFF
TRBJ2-7,-,TRBV18,TRBD2,TGTGCCAGCTCCCCTGGGACTAGCGCTAGCGAGCAGTACTTC,CASSPGTSASEQYF